What follows are 13 T cell receptor beta chains derived from one specimen sequenced in a study of blood T cell repertoires in COVID-19. Profiling relied on immunoSEQ multiplex PCR, and the TCRdb table lists in-frame clones only, not all of them. The data contain approximately 97,000 clones, roughly 82% of them seen just once; the ten biggest clones take up around 4.5%. The sequencing input was peripheral blood. These receptors all stem from a human donor in a cohort sampled during active COVID-19.

This rearrangement joins TRBV7-9 to TRBJ1-6; no definite D call. Germline CDR1 and CDR2: SEHNR and FQNEAQ (reference sequence). This CDR3 contains 14 residues. The germline V and J ends were trimmed by 3 bases and 8 bases, with 11 bases remaining between them. CDR3 DNA: TGTGCCAGCAGCTTGCGGGGAGCCGATTCACCCCTCCACTTT. This gives the protein CASSLRGADSPLHF.

CDR3 coding DNA: TGTGCCAGCAGCTTGTGGGCAGGCGTGAACACTGAAGCTTTCTTT. Translating it yields CASSLWAGVNTEAFF. The chain combines TRBV5-6 with TRBJ1-1; no definite D call. The germline V and J ends were trimmed by 1 base and 0 bases, with 10 bases remaining between them. The germline V gene has CDR1 SGHDT and CDR2 YYEEEE. This CDR3 is built from 15 residues.

The rearrangement uses TRBV7-9 and TRBJ2-2; 12 nucleotides line up with TRBD1. CDR3 size: 15 residues. V shed 4 bases and J 5 bases; nucleotides not matched to a gene: 2. Germline V CDR1 and CDR2: SEHNR, FQNEAQ (reference sequence). The CDR3 reads CASSWGQGATGELFF. Here the CDR3 DNA reads TGTGCCAGCAGCTGGGGACAGGGGGCGACCGGGGAGCTGTTTTTT.

The rearrangement uses TRBV15 and TRBJ1-1; perhaps TRBD1 as D (5 bases). The germline CDR1 and CDR2 sequences are LNHNV and YYDKDF (reference sequence). The CDR3 is 13 amino acids. V shed 8 bases and J shed 0 bases, with 10 bases lying between them. The CDR3 DNA reads as TGTGCCACCCAGGGTGGTATGAACACTGAAGCTTTCTTT. Protein sequence: CATQGGMNTEAFF.

The chain carries TRBV11-3 and TRBJ2-3; TRBD2 aligns across 11 bases. The CDR3 runs 16 residues. Germline V lookup: CDR1 SGHNT, CDR2 YENEEA. The trim removed 3 bases at V and 5 bases at J, leaving 7 bases unmatched. The CDR3 region has the DNA TGTGCCAGCAGCTTGCTAGCGGGGGGAGGTAAAGATACGCAGTATTTT. Protein: CASSLLAGGGKDTQYF.

The chain links TRBV27 to TRBJ1-2, with D tentatively TRBD1 (5 bases). V gave up 10 bases and J gave up 4 bases, with 13 bases separating them. The V gene's germline CDR1 is MNHEY and CDR2 SMNVEV (reference sequence). The CDR3 consists of 12 residues. The CDR3 DNA reads as TGTGCCATTCGGGACGGGGGCTATGGCTACACCTTC. The encoded protein is CAIRDGGYGYTF.

The chain carries TRBV24-1 and TRBJ2-5, with D possibly TRBD2 on 6 matching bases. V lost 1 base and J 5 bases, leaving 13 bases between the germline ends. The CDR3 has 15 amino acids. Germline V gene sequence: CDR1 KGHDR, CDR2 SFDVKD. CDR3 sequence: CATSDFFGSQETQYF. DNA for the CDR3: TGTGCCACCAGTGATTTTTTCGGGAGTCAGGAGACCCAGTACTTC.

The chain links TRBV18 to TRBJ2-7, with 7 bases aligning to TRBD1. V shed 4 bases, J shed 3 bases, and the junction held 6 bases outside the gene matches. The CDR3 covers 14 residues. The germline V gene has CDR1 KGHSH and CDR2 LQKENI. In nucleotides, the CDR3 is TGTGCCAGCTCACAAACGACAGGGAGCTACGAGCAGTACTTC. Amino acid sequence: CASSQTTGSYEQYF.

The V call is TRBV7-7, the J call TRBJ2-2; 8 nucleotides line up with TRBD2. Germline loops: CDR1 SSHAT, CDR2 FNYEAQ (reference sequence). The trim removed 11 bases at V and 5 bases at J, leaving 7 bases unmatched. The CDR3 loop spans 13 amino acids. CDR3: CAGGGPGTGELFF. The CDR3 DNA reads as TGTGCCGGCGGGGGGCCGGGAACCGGGGAGCTGTTTTTT.

DNA for the CDR3: TGTGCCAGCAGCCCGCGGGGGAGCCGAGAAAACACTGAAGCTTTCTTT. Its translation: CASSPRGSRENTEAFF. The genes are TRBV7-2 and TRBJ1-1; the D gene is possibly TRBD1 (5 bases). Germline V gene data show CDR1 as SGHTA and CDR2 as FQGNSA. The CDR3 extends over 16 amino acids. Trimming took 5 bases from V and 2 from J, leaving 18 bases between them.

This chain joins TRBV4-3 and TRBJ1-1; D gene ambiguous. V lost 0 bases and J 1 base, leaving 9 bases between the germline ends. Germline loops: CDR1 LGHNA, CDR2 YSLEER. The CDR3 covers 15 residues. The CDR3 DNA sequence: TGCGCCAGCAGCCAAGAATCCCACTGGAACACTGAAGCTTTCTTT. It yields the protein CASSQESHWNTEAFF.

The chain couples TRBV18 to TRBJ2-7, with TRBD1 as a possible D gene (6 bases). Germline lookup yields CDR1 KGHSH and CDR2 LQKENI. The length of the CDR3 is 12 residues. The V gene lost 5 bases and the J gene lost 3 bases, with 8 bases spanning the gap. The CDR3 loop reads CASSTGFYEQYF. For the CDR3, the DNA is TGTGCCAGCTCAACAGGGTTCTACGAGCAGTACTTC. The variable domain in full, with the rest retrieved from reference TRBV18 and TRBJ2-7, is NAGVMQNPRHLVRRRGQEARLRCSPMKGHSHVYWYRQLPEEGLKFMVYLQKENIIDESGMPKERFSAEFPKEGPSILRIQQVVRGDSAAYFCASSTGFYEQYFGPGTRLTVT.

This sequence joins TRBV11-3 and TRBJ1-3; D possibly corresponds to TRBD1 (5 bases). Germline assignment: CDR1 SGHNT and CDR2 YENEEA. Between the trimmed V and J ends, which lost 5 bases and 0 bases, there was a span of 8 bases. This CDR3 is 14 amino acids long. The CDR3 DNA reads TGTGCCAGCAGCCGACAGCACTCTGGAAACACCATATATTTT. Translation: CASSRQHSGNTIYF.